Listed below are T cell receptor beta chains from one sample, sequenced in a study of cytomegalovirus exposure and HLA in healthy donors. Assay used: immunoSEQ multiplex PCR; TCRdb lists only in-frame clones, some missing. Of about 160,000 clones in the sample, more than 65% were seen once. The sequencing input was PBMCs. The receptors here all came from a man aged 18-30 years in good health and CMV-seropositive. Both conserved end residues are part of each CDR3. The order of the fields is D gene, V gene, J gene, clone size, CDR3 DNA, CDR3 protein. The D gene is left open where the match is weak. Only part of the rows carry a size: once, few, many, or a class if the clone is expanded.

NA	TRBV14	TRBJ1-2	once	TGTGCCAGCAGACCCGACAGAAGCTATGGCTACACCTTC	CASRPDRSYGYTF
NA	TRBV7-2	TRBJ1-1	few	TGTGCCAGCCTCCTCCAGTTAAACACTGAAGCTTTCTTT	CASLLQLNTEAFF
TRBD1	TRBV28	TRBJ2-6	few	TGTGCCAGCAGTTTCCAGGGGGCAGCTGGGGCCAACGTCCTGACTTTC	CASSFQGAAGANVLTF
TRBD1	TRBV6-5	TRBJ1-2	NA	TGTGCCAGCGCCGGGACAGGGGCGCTGAACTATGGCTACACCTTC	CASAGTGALNYGYTF
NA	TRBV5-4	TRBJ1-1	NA	TGTGCCAGCAGCTTGGGGACAACGGTTAACACTGAAGCTTTCTTT	CASSLGTTVNTEAFF
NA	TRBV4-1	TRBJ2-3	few	TGCGCCAGCAGCCAAGATTTTAATACGCAGTATTTT	CASSQDFNTQYF
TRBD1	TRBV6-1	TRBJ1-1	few	TGTGCCAGCAGTCCTATCGGACAGGGAGAGGCAGCTTTCTTT	CASSPIGQGEAAFF
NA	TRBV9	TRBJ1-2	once	TGTGCCAGCAGCGTAGTTACGGCAGGTAACTATGGCTACACCTTC	CASSVVTAGNYGYTF
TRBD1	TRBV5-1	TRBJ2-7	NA	TGCGCCAGCAGCAAGGCCGGGACAGACTACGAGCAGTACTTC	CASSKAGTDYEQYF
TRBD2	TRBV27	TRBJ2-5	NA	TGTGCCAGCAGTTTAAGGGGGCCTAGCGGGAGCCGGGAGACCCAGTACTTC	CASSLRGPSGSRETQYF
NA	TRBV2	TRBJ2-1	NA	TGTGCCAGCAGTGAGGCCAAAATCGATGAGCAGTTCTTC	CASSEAKIDEQFF
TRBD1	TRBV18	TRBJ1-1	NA	TGTGCCAGCTCACCATATTATGGGGACAGGGCATTGAACACTGAAGCTTTCTTT	CASSPYYGDRALNTEAFF
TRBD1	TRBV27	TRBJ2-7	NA	TGTGCCAGCAGTTCCCGGGACAGGGGCCTCTACGAGCAGTACTTC	CASSSRDRGLYEQYF
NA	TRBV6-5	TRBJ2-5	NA	TGTGCCAGCAGCATGGGCGGGCAAGAGACCCAGTACTTC	CASSMGGQETQYF
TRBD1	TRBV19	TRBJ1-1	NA	TGTGCCAGTAGTACCGGACAGGGGAACACTGAAGCTTTCTTT	CASSTGQGNTEAFF
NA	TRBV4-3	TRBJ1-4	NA	TGCGCCAGCAGCCAAGTGATGAACAGGGTTAATGAAAAACTGTTTTTT	CASSQVMNRVNEKLFF
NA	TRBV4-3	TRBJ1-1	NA	TGCGCCAGCAGTTCCGAGGGGAGGAGCACTGAAGCTTTCTTT	CASSSEGRSTEAFF
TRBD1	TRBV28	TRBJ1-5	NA	TGTGCCAGCAGCCGGACAGGGCGGAATCAGCCCCAGCATTTT	CASSRTGRNQPQHF
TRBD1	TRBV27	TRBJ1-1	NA	TGTGCCAGCAGTTTGACAGGGAGGAACACTGAAGCTTTCTTT	CASSLTGRNTEAFF
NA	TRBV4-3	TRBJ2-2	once	TGCGCCAGCAGCCAAGATATCAGGGGGGCCGGGGAGCTGTTTTTT	CASSQDIRGAGELFF
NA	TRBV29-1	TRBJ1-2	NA	TGCAGCGTTGTAGTTCCTAACTATGGCTACACCTTC	CSVVVPNYGYTF
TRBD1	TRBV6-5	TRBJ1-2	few	TGTGCCAGCAAAGACAGGGGAAACTATGGCTACACCTTC	CASKDRGNYGYTF
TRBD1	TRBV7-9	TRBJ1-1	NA	TGTGCCAGCAGCTTTGGGACAGGGGACACTGAAGCTTTCTTT	CASSFGTGDTEAFF
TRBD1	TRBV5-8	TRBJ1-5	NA	TGTGCCAGCGACGGACAGGGGGGGAATAGCAATCAGCCCCAGCATTTT	CASDGQGGNSNQPQHF
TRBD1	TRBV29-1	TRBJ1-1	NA	TGCAGCGTTCCCACAGGGGGTAGTGAAGCTTTCTTT	CSVPTGGSEAFF
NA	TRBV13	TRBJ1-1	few	TGTGCCAGCAGTCGCGACACTGAAGCTTTCTTT	CASSRDTEAFF
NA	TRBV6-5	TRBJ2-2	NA	TGTGCCAGCAGTCGTACGAACACCGGGGAGCTGTTTTTT	CASSRTNTGELFF
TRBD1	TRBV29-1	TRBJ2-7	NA	TGCAGCGTCGCGGGACAGGGTATGGGCGAGCAGTACTTC	CSVAGQGMGEQYF
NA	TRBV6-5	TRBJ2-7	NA	TGTGCCAGCAGTCCAACAGGCGAGTCGGGTTACGAGCAGTACTTC	CASSPTGESGYEQYF
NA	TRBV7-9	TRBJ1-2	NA	TGTGCCCCAGGGGACGAGTATGGCTACACCTTC	CAPGDEYGYTF
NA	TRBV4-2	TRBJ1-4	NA	TGTGCCAGCAGCCAAGAAGACAGGACCTCTAATGAAAAACTGTTTTTT	CASSQEDRTSNEKLFF
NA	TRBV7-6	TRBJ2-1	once	TGTGCCAGCAGCCTTACAAGCTCCTACAATGAGCAGTTCTTC	CASSLTSSYNEQFF
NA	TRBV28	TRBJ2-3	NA	TGTGCCAGCAGTCTAGACCTCAGGGGTCAATCGTTGAGAGCTAGCACAGATACGCAGTATTTT	CASSLDLRGQSLRASTDTQYF
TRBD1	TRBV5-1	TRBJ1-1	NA	TGCGCCAGCAGCTTGGAGGCAGGGGGCTTGGGTTTCGCTTTCTTT	CASSLEAGGLGFAFF
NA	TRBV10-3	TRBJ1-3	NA	TGTGCCATCAGTGCTCTCGCGACAGGCGGAAACACCATATATTTT	CAISALATGGNTIYF
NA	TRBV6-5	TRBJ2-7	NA	TGTGCCAGCAGTTACTCACGTCCAGGGAGGTACGAGCAGTACTTC	CASSYSRPGRYEQYF
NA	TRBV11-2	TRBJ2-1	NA	TGTGCCAGCAGCCCTTCTATAGCGAACGGAGCTTTAGAGCAGTTCTTC	CASSPSIANGALEQFF
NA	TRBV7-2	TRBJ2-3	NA	TGTGCCAGCAGCCAGATTGCAGATACGCAGTATTTT	CASSQIADTQYF
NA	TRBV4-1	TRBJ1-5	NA	TGCGCCAGCAGCCAAGGTCCGTTTAGCAATCAGCCCCAGCATTTT	CASSQGPFSNQPQHF
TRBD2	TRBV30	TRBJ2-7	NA	TGTGCCTTGACTAGCGGGAGGATCGAGCAGTACTTC	CALTSGRIEQYF
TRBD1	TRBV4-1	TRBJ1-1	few	TGCGCCAGCAGCCTGCGGACAGGGGGCTTAGTGAACACTGAAGCTTTCTTT	CASSLRTGGLVNTEAFF
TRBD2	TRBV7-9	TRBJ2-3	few	TGTGCCAGCAGCAACCCGACTAGCGTTAGCACAGATACGCAGTATTTT	CASSNPTSVSTDTQYF
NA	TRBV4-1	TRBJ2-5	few	TGCGCCAGCAGCCCGCTCAGTGGGGGGGCGGAGACCCAGTACTTC	CASSPLSGGAETQYF
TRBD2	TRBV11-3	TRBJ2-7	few	TGTGCCAGCAGCAGCCGTACGGCGGGGGATCGGTACTTC	CASSSRTAGDRYF
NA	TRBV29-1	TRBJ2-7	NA	TGCAGCGTTGCCTTTCCGGGGATTTTGTCCTACGAGCAGTACTTC	CSVAFPGILSYEQYF
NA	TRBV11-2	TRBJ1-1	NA	TGTGCCAGCAGCTTAGAGAGGCTGTTGAACACTGAAGCTTTCTTT	CASSLERLLNTEAFF
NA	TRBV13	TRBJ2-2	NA	TGTGCCAGCAGACGGGGGATCGGGGAGCTGTTTTTT	CASRRGIGELFF